The present T cell receptor beta chain was sequenced within a study of blood T cell repertoires in COVID-19. Grouping used clinical history reported by participants in a survey and questionnaire. The protocol was immunoSEQ multiplex PCR, while the TCRdb copy is restricted to in-frame clones and leaves out a portion. The sample contains over 200,000 clones, 70% to 90% of which appear only once. With V trimmed by 3 bases and J by 2 bases, 5 bases remained unmatched. The V gene's germline CDR1 is LGHDT and CDR2 YNNKEL (reference sequence). The CDR3 is made up of 17 amino acids. The sample taken for sequencing was PBMCs or T cells enriched from blood (not recorded which). This clonotype originated in a man aged 35 to 55 who had recovered from COVID-19. The rearrangement uses TRBV3-1 (or the pseudogene TRBV3-2) and TRBJ2-1, with TRBD2 matching 12 bases. This CDR3 reads CASSQGLAGGTYNEQFF. CDR3 nucleotide sequence: TGTGCCAGCAGCCAGGGACTAGCGGGTGGGACCTACAATGAGCAGTTCTTC.